Given below is one T cell receptor beta chain in context. Antigen: not known. V was shortened by 0 bases and J by 7 bases, with 9 bases between the two germline ends. This CDR3 spans 14 amino acids. The germline V gene encodes CDR1 SGHVS and CDR2 FNYEAQ. The sample belongs to a study of cytomegalovirus exposure and HLA in healthy donors. General study results and limits: Investigators reported 150 to 200 TCR beta chains as tied to cytomegalovirus. The only immune exposure information that was available was CMV serostatus.

Researchers ran the PCR with 60 Vbeta and 13 Jbeta primers. The assay was immunoSEQ multiplex PCR, and TCRdb's table has in-frame clones only and misses some. Of 100,000 or so clones in the sample, around four fifths were seen once. The source of this sequence is a woman in her 40s in good health and CMV-seronegative. The chain employs TRBV7-6 and TRBJ1-4; D uncertain. The sequenced material came from PBMCs. Here the CDR3 reads CASSLAGRSEKLFF. The CDR3 DNA sequence: TGTGCCAGCAGCTTAGCGGGGAGGAGTGAAAAACTGTTTTTT.